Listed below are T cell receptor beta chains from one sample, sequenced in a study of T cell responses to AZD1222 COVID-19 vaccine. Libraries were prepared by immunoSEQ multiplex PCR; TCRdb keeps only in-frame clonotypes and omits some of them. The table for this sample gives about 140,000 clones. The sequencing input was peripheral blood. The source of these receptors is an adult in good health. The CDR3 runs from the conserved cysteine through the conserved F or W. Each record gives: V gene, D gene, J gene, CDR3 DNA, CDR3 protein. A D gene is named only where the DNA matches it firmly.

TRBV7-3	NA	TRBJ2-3	TGTGCCAGCAGCTTAAGAGGCAACACAGATACGCAGTATTTT	CASSLRGNTDTQYF
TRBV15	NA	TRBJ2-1	TGTGCCACCAGCAGAGATTCCGGCCTCAGGGATGAGCAGTTCTTC	CATSRDSGLRDEQFF
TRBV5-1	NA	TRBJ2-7	TGCGCCAGCAGCTTGGCCGTGTCCTCGGGCGGCTACGAGCAGTACTTC	CASSLAVSSGGYEQYF
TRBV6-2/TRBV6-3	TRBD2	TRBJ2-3	TGTGCCAGCAGCCGCGGGGGGGCCAGCATCGATACGCAGTATTTT	CASSRGGASIDTQYF
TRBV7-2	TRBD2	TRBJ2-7	TGTGCCAGCAGCTTATGGTTAGCGGGGGCCTACGAGCAGTACTTC	CASSLWLAGAYEQYF
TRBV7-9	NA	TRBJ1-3	TGTGCCAGCAGCTCCGAATCTGGAAACACCATATATTTT	CASSSESGNTIYF
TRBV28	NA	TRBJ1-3	TGTGCCAGCAGTTTATTTCGTTATGGAATAGGGGTATTGACTGGAAACACCATATATTTT	CASSLFRYGIGVLTGNTIYF
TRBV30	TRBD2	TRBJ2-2	TGTGCCTGTCACGAACCGGGGGGGATGGTCACCGGGGAGCTGTTTTTT	CACHEPGGMVTGELFF
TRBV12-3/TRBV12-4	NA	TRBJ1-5	TGTGCCAGCAGTTATAATAGCAATCAGCCCCAGCATTTT	CASSYNSNQPQHF
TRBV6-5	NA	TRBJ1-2	TGTGCCAGCAGCGCAGTGTATGGCGGCTACACCTTC	CASSAVYGGYTF
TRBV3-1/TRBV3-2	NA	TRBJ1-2	TGTGCCAGCAGCCAAGGGACCCTCAGAGGGTATGGCTACACCTTC	CASSQGTLRGYGYTF
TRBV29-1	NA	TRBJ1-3	TGCAGCGCCGACGGGGGGGCTGGAAACACCATATATTTT	CSADGGAGNTIYF
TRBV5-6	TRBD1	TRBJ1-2	TGTGCCAGCAGCCGAACGGGACAGTACTATGGCTACACCTTC	CASSRTGQYYGYTF
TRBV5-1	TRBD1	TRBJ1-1	TGCGCCAGCAGCTGGGACAGGGACACTGAAGCTTTCTTT	CASSWDRDTEAFF
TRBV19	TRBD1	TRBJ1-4	TGTGCCAGTAGCCAGGGACAGCAAAAACTGTTTTTT	CASSQGQQKLFF
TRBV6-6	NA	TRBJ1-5	TGTGCCAGCAGTTACCCCACCGTTGGGGAGACCCAGCATTTT	CASSYPTVGETQHF
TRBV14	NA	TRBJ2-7	TGTGCCAGCAGCCATGGCCCCTACGAGCAGTACTTC	CASSHGPYEQYF
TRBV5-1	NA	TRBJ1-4	TGCGCCAGCAGCCCCGGGGGGGCGGATGAAAAACTGTTTTTT	CASSPGGADEKLFF
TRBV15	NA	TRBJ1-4	TGTGCCACCAGCACTTATGCAACTAATGAAAAACTGTTTTTT	CATSTYATNEKLFF
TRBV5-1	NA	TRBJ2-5	TGCGCCAGCAAGGTTCAGGGACTGGAGACCCAGTACTTC	CASKVQGLETQYF
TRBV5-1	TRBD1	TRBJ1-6	TGCGCCAGCAGCAGTGGACAGGGGGATAATTCACCCCTCCACTTT	CASSSGQGDNSPLHF
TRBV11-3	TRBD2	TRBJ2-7	TGTGCCAGCAGCTTAATAAGCGGGGGATCCTACGAGCAGTACTTC	CASSLISGGSYEQYF
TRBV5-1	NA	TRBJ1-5	TGCGCCAGCAGCTTGGATGGGGGAGACAATCAGCCCCAGCATTTT	CASSLDGGDNQPQHF
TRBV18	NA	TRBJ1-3	TGTGCCAGCTCACCATCCCATACCATCAGTCGCTCTGGAAACACCATATATTTT	CASSPSHTISRSGNTIYF
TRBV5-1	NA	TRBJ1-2	TGCGCCAGCAGCCGGGACGGCGACTATGGCTACACCTTC	CASSRDGDYGYTF
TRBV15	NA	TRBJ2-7	TGTGCCACCAGCAGGATAAGCGAGGGGTACGAGCAGTACTTC	CATSRISEGYEQYF
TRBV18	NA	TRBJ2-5	TGTGCCAGCTCACCACCGACGAGGGAGACCCAGTACTTC	CASSPPTRETQYF
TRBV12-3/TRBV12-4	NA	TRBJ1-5	TGTGCCAGCAGTGCCTCATCTAATCAGCCCCAGCATTTT	CASSASSNQPQHF
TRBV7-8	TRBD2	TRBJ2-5	TGTGCCAGCAGCTTAGTAGCGGGTTGGTACCAAGAGACCCAGTACTTC	CASSLVAGWYQETQYF
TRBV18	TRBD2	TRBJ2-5	TGTGCCAGCTCATTCGACGGGGGGGCGACTGAGACCCAGTACTTC	CASSFDGGATETQYF
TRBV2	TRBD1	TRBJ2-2	TGTGCCAGCAGTCAAACAGGGGCGAACACCGGGGAGCTGTTTTTT	CASSQTGANTGELFF
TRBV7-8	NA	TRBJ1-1	TGTGCCAGCAGACCCACAGGGATCACTGAAGCTTTCTTT	CASRPTGITEAFF
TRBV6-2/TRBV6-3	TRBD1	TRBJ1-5	TGTGCCAGCAGTCGTAATACTGGGACAGCAGGAAGTCAGCCCCAGCATTTT	CASSRNTGTAGSQPQHF
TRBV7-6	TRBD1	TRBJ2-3	TGTGCCAGCAGCTTTTCCCTGGACAGGGTGCTCACAGATACGCAGTATTTT	CASSFSLDRVLTDTQYF
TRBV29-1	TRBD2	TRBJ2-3	TGCAGCGTGCCTAGCGGGGGAGAGGATACGCAGTATTTT	CSVPSGGEDTQYF
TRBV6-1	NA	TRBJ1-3	TGTGCCAGCAGTGAAAGACAGGTACTCTCTGGAAACACCATATATTTT	CASSERQVLSGNTIYF
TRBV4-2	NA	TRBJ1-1	TGTGCCAGCAGCCAAGAGTTGAACACTGAAGCTTTCTTT	CASSQELNTEAFF
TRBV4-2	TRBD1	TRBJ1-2	TGTGCCAGCAGCCAAGAGACAGGGGTTAACTATGGCTACACCTTC	CASSQETGVNYGYTF
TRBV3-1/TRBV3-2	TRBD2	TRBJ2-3	TGTGCCAGCAGCCACCCCGGGCGGGGGGGTGTGCGAGATACGCAGTATTTT	CASSHPGRGGVRDTQYF
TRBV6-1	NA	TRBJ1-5	TGTGCCAGCAGTGAAACGCAGGGCCCTCAGCCCCAGCATTTT	CASSETQGPQPQHF
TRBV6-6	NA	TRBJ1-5	TGTGCCAGCACGCGTGGCGGGGGTGGGCAGCCCCAGCATTTT	CASTRGGGGQPQHF
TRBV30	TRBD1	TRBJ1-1	TGTGCCTGGAGCCGGGGACAGGGGGCCACTGAAGCTTTCTTT	CAWSRGQGATEAFF
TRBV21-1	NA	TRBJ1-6	TGTGCCAGCAGCAATCTAATCTCTCAGGTGGCCCTCCACTTT	CASSNLISQVALHF
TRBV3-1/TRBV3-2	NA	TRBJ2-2	TGTGCCAGCAGCCAAATCAGCCCCGGGGAGCTGTTTTTT	CASSQISPGELFF
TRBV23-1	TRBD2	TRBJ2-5	TGCGCCAGCAGTCAATCCGGGACTAGCGGGTTGGAGGGGGAGACCCAGTACTTC	CASSQSGTSGLEGETQYF
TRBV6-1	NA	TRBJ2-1	TGTGCCAGCAGTGAAGCACCGGGCGAATACAATGAGCAGTTCTTC	CASSEAPGEYNEQFF
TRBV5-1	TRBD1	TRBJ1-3	TGCGCCAGCAGCTTGGATCAGGGGGACTCTGGAAACACCATATATTTT	CASSLDQGDSGNTIYF
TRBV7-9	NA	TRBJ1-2	TGTGCCAGCAGCTATCAGGAGATTAACTATGGCTACACCTTC	CASSYQEINYGYTF
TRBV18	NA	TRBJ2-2	TGTGCCAGCTCACCACGGGTTGTAGACACCGGGGAGCTGTTTTTT	CASSPRVVDTGELFF
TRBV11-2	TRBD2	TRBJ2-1	TGTGCCAGCAGCTTATTCACTAGCGGGGGGGCTGTCCATGAGCAGTTCTTC	CASSLFTSGGAVHEQFF
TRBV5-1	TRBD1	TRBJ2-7	TGCGCCAGCAGCTCGGGGGGACAGGGCGCCTACGAGCAGTACTTC	CASSSGGQGAYEQYF
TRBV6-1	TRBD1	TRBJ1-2	TGTGCCAGCAGTGAGGGACAGGGGGCGGACGGCTACACCTTC	CASSEGQGADGYTF
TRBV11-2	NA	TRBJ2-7	TGTGCCAGCAGCTTAGGAAAATTCTACGAGCAGTACTTC	CASSLGKFYEQYF
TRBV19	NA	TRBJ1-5	TGTGCCAGTAGTTCGTTGCGGGGGGGGATTTATAGCAATCAGCCCCAGCATTTT	CASSSLRGGIYSNQPQHF
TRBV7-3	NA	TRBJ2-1	TGTGCCAGCAGCTCCGACAGATACAATGAGCAGTTCTTC	CASSSDRYNEQFF
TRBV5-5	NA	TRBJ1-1	TGTGCCAGCAGCGCCGCGTTCATGAACACTGAAGCTTTCTTT	CASSAAFMNTEAFF
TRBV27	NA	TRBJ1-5	TGTGCCAGCAGTTTACAGGGGAAGTTTCAGCCCCAGCATTTT	CASSLQGKFQPQHF
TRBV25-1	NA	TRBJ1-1	TGTGCCAGCAGTGAATTCGCCGGCGGGACTGAAGCTTTCTTT	CASSEFAGGTEAFF